This T cell receptor beta chain emerged from a study of blood T cell repertoires in COVID-19. Across the whole study: Donors in the United States, Italy and Spain gave samples during acute or convalescent COVID-19.

Sequencing was performed with immunoSEQ multiplex PCR; in TCRdb, only in-frame clones are kept and a portion is missing. In the table there are 200,000 to 250,000 clones, 90% of which are singletons. The V end was cut by 7 bases, the J end by 8 bases, with 18 bases between. Germline lookup yields CDR1 MNHEY and CDR2 SVGAGI. CDR3 length: 14 residues. The TCR sequence derives from a young man who had been exposed to COVID-19. Sample: PBMCs or T cells enriched from blood (not recorded which). J is TRBJ1-3 and V is TRBV6-5; D is perhaps TRBD1 (6 bases). CDR3 residues: CASMIRGGGDTIYF. The CDR3 DNA reads TGTGCCAGCATGATTAGGGGGGGTGGTGACACCATATATTTT.